Below, 9 T cell receptor beta chains from the same sample are listed, as sequenced in a study of blood T cell repertoires in COVID-19. The method was immunoSEQ multiplex PCR; TCRdb's version includes in-frame clones alone and lacks a portion of them. The table records about 180,000 clones, about 88% of them present only once. The sequenced sample consisted of peripheral blood. These receptors originate from a woman aged 25 to 45 with active or convalescent COVID-19.

The DNA of the CDR3 is TGTGCCAGCAGTGGACAGGTCTCTAACTATGGCTACACCTTC. It codes for CASSGQVSNYGYTF. The chain uses TRBV2 and TRBJ1-2, with D perhaps matching TRBD1 (6 bases). The CDR3 sequence is 14 residues long. From germline, CDR1 is SNHLY and CDR2 FYNNEI. Deletions cut 4 bases from V and 0 bases from J, with 9 bases between.

This clone appeared a few times. This chain links TRBV11-2 with TRBJ2-1, with a weak D call TRBD2 (5 bases). Trimming pared 1 base from V and 4 bases from J, leaving 8 bases between. From germline, CDR1 is SGHAT and CDR2 FQNNGV. The CDR3 runs to 14 residues. CDR3 residues: CASSLAPGYNEQFF. Written as DNA, the CDR3 is TGTGCCAGCAGCTTAGCCCCGGGGTACAATGAGCAGTTCTTC.

The chain is built from TRBV6-1 and TRBJ1-5, with 9 bases fitting TRBD1. The CDR3 runs 16 residues. Germline V gene lookup returns CDR1 MNHNS and CDR2 SASEGT. Trimming cost V 1 base and J 7 bases; bases outside gene matches: 8. The CDR3 loop is CASSEDPGQGAQPQHF. The CDR3 DNA reads as TGTGCCAGCAGTGAAGATCCGGGACAGGGTGCCCAGCCCCAGCATTTT.

This sequence joins TRBV2 and TRBJ2-3; tentatively, D is TRBD2 (6 bases). The CDR3 is made up of 13 amino acids. Germline CDR1 SNHLY, CDR2 FYNNEI. Trimming took off 2 bases at V and 6 bases at J, with 9 bases between the two ends. In DNA form, the CDR3 reads TGTGCCAGCAGTGAACAGGGACTGGATACGCAGTATTTT. Translation gives CASSEQGLDTQYF.

The CDR3 bases are TGTGCCAGCAGTGAAACCCCCGGACAGGGAGAGACCCAGTACTTC. This codes for CASSETPGQGETQYF. The chain is built from TRBV6-1 and TRBJ2-5; 8 bases match TRBD1. V shed 2 bases, J shed 4 bases, and the junction held 6 bases outside the gene matches. There are 15 residues in the CDR3. Germline lookup yields CDR1 MNHNS and CDR2 SASEGT.

The CDR3 DNA is TGTGCCAGTAGTACGGCGGGGGGGTCAGATACGCAGTATTTT. It codes for CASSTAGGSDTQYF. The chain combines TRBV19 with TRBJ2-3; 9 positions match TRBD2. V lost 4 bases to trimming and J lost 4 bases; unmatched junction nucleotides: 3. The germline V gene encodes CDR1 LNHDA and CDR2 SQIVND (reference sequence). The CDR3 length is 14 residues.

V gene TRBV19 combines with J gene TRBJ1-1; D not resolved. V was pared by 7 bases and J by 4 bases, with 13 bases between. CDR3 length: 13 amino acids. CDR1 and CDR2 (germline): LNHDA, SQIVND (reference sequence). This CDR3 reads CASNYSPSTEAFF. For the CDR3, the DNA is TGTGCCAGTAATTACAGCCCCTCCACTGAAGCTTTCTTT.

The V gene is TRBV5-1, the J gene TRBJ2-3; 12 nucleotides line up with TRBD2. CDR3 length: 17 residues. The junction had 13 bases not matched to a gene; V was cut back by 4 bases and J by 7 bases. Germline CDR1 reads SGHRS; CDR2 reads YFSETQ. CDR3: CASSLSNLAGGLNTQYF. For the CDR3, the DNA is TGCGCCAGCAGCCTAAGTAACCTAGCGGGAGGGTTGAATACGCAGTATTTT.

This clone appeared once. The chain has TRBV18 and TRBJ2-1; D perhaps matches TRBD1 (7 bases). CDR1 is KGHSH and CDR2 is LQKENI in the germline V gene. The CDR3 consists of 14 residues. The ends were cut back, 3 bases at V and 8 bases at J, with 14 bases in the middle. The CDR3 DNA follows: TGTGCCAGCTCACCCGGTGGAGGGGGCGATGAGCAGTTCTTC. This sequence encodes CASSPGGGGDEQFF.